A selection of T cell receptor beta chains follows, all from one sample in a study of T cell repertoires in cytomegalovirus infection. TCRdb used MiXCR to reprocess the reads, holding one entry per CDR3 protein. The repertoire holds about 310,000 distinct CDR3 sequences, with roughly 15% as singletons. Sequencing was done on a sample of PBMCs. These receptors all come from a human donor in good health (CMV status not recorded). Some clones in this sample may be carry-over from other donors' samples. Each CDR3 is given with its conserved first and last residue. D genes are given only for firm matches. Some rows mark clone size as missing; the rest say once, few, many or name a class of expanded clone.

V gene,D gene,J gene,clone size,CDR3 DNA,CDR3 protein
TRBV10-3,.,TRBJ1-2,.,TGTGCCATCAGTGAGTCGGGAGAATATGGCTACACCTTC,CAISESGEYGYTF
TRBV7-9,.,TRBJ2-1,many,TGTGCCAGCAGCTTTGCTTTCGGCGGGGTTTACAATGAGCAGTTCTTC,CASSFAFGGVYNEQFF
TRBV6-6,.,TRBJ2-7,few,TGTGCCAGCAGAGAGGATTTGGCCTCCGTGTACGAGCAGTACTTC,CASREDLASVYEQYF
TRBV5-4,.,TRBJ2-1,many,TGTGCCAGCAGCTTGGATGGCGGGGGCCTCTACAATGAGCAGTTCTTC,CASSLDGGGLYNEQFF
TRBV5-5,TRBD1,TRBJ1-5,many,TGTGCCAGCAGCTTGGGTACCGGGACAGGGGTACAGCCCCAGCATTTT,CASSLGTGTGVQPQHF
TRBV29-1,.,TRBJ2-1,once,TGCAGCGTTGGAGGGGACAATGAGCAGTTCTTC,CSVGGDNEQFF
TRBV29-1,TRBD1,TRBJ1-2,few,TGCAGCGCCGGGGGACAGGGATACACAGCCTACACCTTC,CSAGGQGYTAYTF
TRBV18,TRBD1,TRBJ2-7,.,TGTGCCAGCTCAAACCCCGGACAGGGCGTCAACGAGCAGTACTTC,CASSNPGQGVNEQYF
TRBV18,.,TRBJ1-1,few,TGTGCCAGCTCGTCCCTGAGGAACACTGAAGCTTTCTTT,CASSSLRNTEAFF
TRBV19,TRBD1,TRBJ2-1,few,TGTGCCAGTAGTATCAGGGGACAGTACAATGAGCAGTTCTTC,CASSIRGQYNEQFF
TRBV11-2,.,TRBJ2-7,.,TGTGCCAGCAGCTTTCTGGAGGGATCCTACGAGCAGTACTTC,CASSFLEGSYEQYF
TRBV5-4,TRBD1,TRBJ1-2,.,TGTGCCAGCAGCTTTGGGACAGGAATTAACTATGGCTACACCTTC,CASSFGTGINYGYTF
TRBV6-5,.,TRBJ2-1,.,TGTGCCAGCAGGAATGGACCGAGCTCCTACAATGAGCAGTTCTTC,CASRNGPSSYNEQFF
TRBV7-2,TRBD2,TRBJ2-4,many,TGTGCCAGCAGCGACAATCCCGGGAGGATTAAAAACATTCAGTACTTC,CASSDNPGRIKNIQYF
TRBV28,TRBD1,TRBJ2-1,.,TGTGCCAGCAGTCCCACAGGGGGTTCCTACAATGAGCAGTTCTTC,CASSPTGGSYNEQFF
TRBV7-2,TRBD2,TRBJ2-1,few,TGTGCCAGCAGCAGAACTAGCGGGGGTGACTACAATGAGCAGTTCTTC,CASSRTSGGDYNEQFF
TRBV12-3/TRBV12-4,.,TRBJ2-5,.,TGTGCCAGCAGTTTTTGGCGGGACTTAACATCGATACAAGAGACCCAGTACTTC,CASSFWRDLTSIQETQYF